A single sample gave rise to the 8 T cell receptor beta chains below, sequenced in a study of T cell responses to AZD1222 COVID-19 vaccine. Here immunoSEQ multiplex PCR was the method, and the copy in TCRdb shows in-frame clones only, minus some. The sample has 95,000 to 110,000 clones; around 91% are singletons. The starting material was peripheral blood, obtained on day 0 of AZD1222 vaccination. The source of these receptors is an adult in good health.

The chain employs TRBV2 and TRBJ1-4; maybe TRBD1 (5 bases). The CDR3 covers 12 residues. Germline CDR1 reads SNHLY; CDR2 reads FYNNEI. V gave up 1 base and J gave up 8 bases, with 5 bases separating them. The CDR3 protein is CASSEGQEKLFF. The CDR3 DNA follows: TGTGCCAGCAGTGAAGGACAGGAAAAACTGTTTTTT.

This clone is a singleton in its sample. This chain connects TRBV28 to TRBJ1-1; no firm D call. This CDR3 region has 14 residues. Germline lookup yields CDR1 MDHEN and CDR2 SYDVKM. V lost 6 bases to trimming and J lost 3 bases, with 14 bases between them. CDR3 sequence: CASSLWGGDTEAFF. The CDR3 DNA reads TGTGCCAGCAGCCTTTGGGGTGGGGACACTGAAGCTTTCTTT.

This clone was seen a single time. This chain joins TRBV11-2 and TRBJ1-2; TRBD1 matches 11 bases. The CDR3 covers 15 residues. CDR1 and CDR2 from the germline V gene are SGHAT and FQNNGV. With V trimmed by 2 bases and J by 3 bases, 2 bases remained unmatched. CDR3 amino acids: CASSLLGQGDYGYTF. The DNA for the CDR3 is TGTGCCAGCAGCTTACTGGGACAGGGGGACTATGGCTACACCTTC.

The table lists this clone with a count of one. The sample holds other DNA sequences that translate to the same CDR3. The V and J genes are TRBV7-2 and TRBJ2-5; D remains ambiguous. V lost 3 bases and J 5 bases, leaving 7 bases between the germline ends. The CDR3 spans 12 residues. CDR1 and CDR2 from the germline V gene are SGHTA and FQGNSA. The CDR3 DNA is TGTGCCAGCAGCTTCGGCCGCGAGACCCAGTACTTC. Its protein is CASSFGRETQYF.

The chain couples TRBV18 to TRBJ2-7, with 10 bases fitting TRBD2. J lost 4 bases, V lost 4 bases, and 7 bases had no gene match. Germline V CDR1 and CDR2: KGHSH, LQKENI. The CDR3 has 15 residues. The CDR3, as DNA: TGTGCCAGCTCACAAATGGCTAGCGGGAGTTACGAGCAGTACTTC. Amino acids: CASSQMASGSYEQYF. The full variable domain, with the rest looked up from reference TRBV18 and TRBJ2-7, is NAGVMQNPRHLVRRRGQEARLRCSPMKGHSHVYWYRQLPEEGLKFMVYLQKENIIDESGMPKERFSAEFPKEGPSILRIQQVVRGDSAAYFCASSQMASGSYEQYFGPGTRLTVT.

The rearrangement joins TRBV11-2 to TRBJ1-6; TRBD1 matches 9 bases. The CDR3 runs 16 residues. CDR1 and CDR2 (germline): SGHAT, FQNNGV. The V and J ends lost 0 bases and 5 bases, in that order; junction bases with no gene match: 2. The CDR3 DNA sequence: TGTGCCAGCAGCTTAGAGACAGGGGGTGATAATTCACCCCTCCACTTT. Translating gives CASSLETGGDNSPLHF.

This sequence joins TRBV28 and TRBJ2-1; D remains ambiguous. V dropped 5 bases and J dropped 4 bases, with 9 bases sitting between them. Germline V gene sequence: CDR1 MDHEN, CDR2 SYDVKM. This CDR3 is 13 amino acids long. The DNA for the CDR3 is TGTGCCAGCAGTGTAGGCAGATACAATGAGCAGTTCTTC. Protein sequence: CASSVGRYNEQFF.

The V call is TRBV28, the J call TRBJ1-5, with D tentatively TRBD1 (6 bases). The germline CDR1 and CDR2 sequences are MDHEN and SYDVKM. V was shortened by 9 bases and J by 6 bases, with 18 bases between the two germline ends. CDR3 length equals 14 residues. The CDR3 region is CASTAGGRGQPQHF. In nucleotides, the CDR3 is TGTGCCAGTACGGCTGGGGGGCGCGGTCAGCCCCAGCATTTT.